One T cell receptor beta chain is described in this entry. The data were obtained in a study of shared clonotypes between healthy human individuals. Germline CDR1 and CDR2: MDHEN and SYDVKM. V gave up 6 bases and J gave up 3 bases, with 9 bases separating them. CDR3 size: 13 residues. In the original processing: For the immunoSEQ data, sequences were junction-only without quality scores, so filtering differed. Libraries were prepared by immunoSEQ multiplex PCR; TCRdb keeps only in-frame clonotypes and omits some of them. V, J and clone size are those of that table, while D and trimming were read from the DNA. The sample lists more than 1.2 million clones, 97% to 99% occurring once.

Sequenced material: naive CD4+ T cells sorted from blood. The sample's subset: CD45RA+ positively selected. This TCR was recovered from a man aged 25-45 years in good health. This rearrangement joins TRBV28 to TRBJ2-1, with TRBD1 as a possible D gene (6 bases). The CDR3 DNA reads as TGTGCCAGCAGAGAAGGGGGCTACAATGAGCAGTTCTTC. Encoded protein: CASREGGYNEQFF.